This TCR beta chain came from a study of beta chain features in type 1 diabetes (dated by TCRdb to the late 2010s). Regarding the complete study: Mean age, gender distribution, total cell number and subset yield did not differ between patients and healthy donors. A total of over 90,000,000 sorted cells were examined across all samples, and a strong correlation was observed between cell number per subset and RNA yield. Regulatory and stem cell-like memory subsets were obtained from only 8 patients and roughly eight healthy donors, while naive and central memory subsets were obtained from all 28 donors. In the study, recently diagnosed type 1 diabetes patients and matched healthy donors were compared on the TCRB repertoires of their sorted circulating CD4+ T cell subsets. Overall study results and their limits: In all four CD4+ subsets, TCRB CDR3 length was moderately but significantly shorter in type 1 diabetes patients. PCR may preferentially amplify shorter templates, but because patient and control samples were amplified and corrected together, any resulting skew would affect both groups equally. Because cDNA was sequenced instead of genomic DNA, activated cells with high expression could be over-represented, although the groups did not differ in activation or CD3 levels. Naive, central memory and regulatory TCRB repertoires appeared to be more similar among patients than among healthy donors. At VDJ recombination sites, type 1 diabetes patients had fewer insertions and more deleted nucleotides, which implies abnormalities in thymic rearrangement. Because the HLA sub-analyses included only small numbers of individuals, any influence of HLA type on TCRB rearrangement was left unresolved.

With respect to this clone: This receptor's antigen is unknown. Relative to the germline gene, one junction end is altered; a read error may explain this.

All of the isolated RNA was reverse transcribed with the High Capacity cDNA Reverse Transcription Kit, so expressed TCRB transcripts were sequenced. Stem cell-like memory T cell samples underwent survey-depth immunoSEQ sequencing, averaging about 910,000 total reads per sample. After sorted cells were lysed in RLT buffer, RNA was extracted with DNase-treated RNeasy Micro or Mini kits, with the choice depending on cell number. To prevent cross-contamination, every cell subset was processed on its own, while patient and healthy donor samples were processed together. TCRB sequences were amplified from cDNA with the immunoSEQ multiplex PCR, producing 87-bp fragments spanning the CDR3 region. Sequencing of the amplicons was performed on the Illumina HiSeq platform. The authors' pipeline ran thus. PCR bias was corrected computationally using synthetic template baselines, and reads within Hamming distance 2 were collapsed, with unmergeable singletons discarded. Reads were aligned against IMGT so that V, D and J genes, CDR3 length and insertions or deletions at six rearrangement sites could be assigned. Within each subset, clonotype counts were normalized to the number of sorted cells before true diversity and Gini coefficients were calculated with the tcR R package. The overlap coefficient, calculated on TCRB nucleotide sequences, was used to quantify repertoire sharing. This immuneACCESS table, as held by TCRdb, lists in-frame sequences with V and J called but not all clones. Of the missing ones, under half trace to an unresolved V gene in checked studies; the others have no known cause. V, J and clone size are taken as reported in that table, and D and trimming were inferred from the DNA itself. The sample records 45,000 to 60,000 clones, approximately 40% of which are singletons. 0.1% to 0.15% of the sample lies in the top ten.

Each donor gave one peripheral blood draw, averaging roughly 120 mL, which was collected into heparinised tubes. Naive, central memory, regulatory and stem cell-like memory CD4+ T cells were sorted on a BD FACSAria II using a panel including CD45RO, CCR7, CD25, CD127, CD95 and CD27. Every sorted population had a purity above 95%. PBMCs were isolated immediately by Lymphoprep density gradient centrifugation and stained directly without culture. So that batch effects would be minimized, each experiment stained and sorted samples in pairs, pairing one healthy donor with one patient. The sample consisted of stem cell memory CD4+ T cells from blood. What the cell subset or site label conveys for this sample: stem cell-like memory CD4+ T cells. The clonotype comes from a man aged 30 to 39 with type 1 diabetes.

Here the CDR3 is given as CASSLRLANTGELFF. The nucleotide sequence reads as follows: TGCGCCAGCAGCTTGAGACTAGCGAATACCGGGGAGCTGTTTTTT. In this chain, TRBV5-1 is recombined with TRBJ2-2; 8 central nucleotides agree with TRBD2. Including cysteine and phenylalanine, the CDR3 has 15 amino acids. Just the 45-base CDR3 DNA is kept, in frame starting at base 1. The germline V gene yields SGHRS for CDR1 and YFSETQ for CDR2.